This T cell receptor (beta chain) came from a study of molecular identifiers for immune sequencing clone quantification. Study-wide results and caveats: Barcode collisions between identical TCR molecules could shrink estimates of highly expanded clone sizes.

Germline CDR1 is SGHDT and CDR2 is YYEEEE. The ends were cut back, 4 bases at V and 7 bases at J, with 15 bases in the middle. This CDR3 spans 13 amino acids. MiXCR was run by TCRdb on the PCR reads, yielding one entry per CDR3 protein. Of 50,000 to 75,000 distinct CDR3 sequences detected, about 19% appear once; the ten largest clones hold approximately 1.5%. Points on this clonotype: What it binds is not known.

This TCR was recovered from a human donor in good health. Some libraries in this study had Jurkat cell RNA spiked in. V gene TRBV5-6 combines with J gene TRBJ2-7; no reliable D call. The sample taken for sequencing was naive CD8+ T cells from blood, with Jurkat cell RNA spiked in. Noted subset: FACS-sorted CD8+CD4-CCR7+CD45RA+ naive T cells. DNA of the CDR3: TGTGCCAGCAGCCCCTATCCCGGCAGGGAGCAGTACTTC. Protein: CASSPYPGREQYF.